Sequencing of this T cell receptor (beta chain) was carried out in a study of yellow fever vaccine responses in identical twins. TCRdb recomputed calls from the RT-PCR reads with MiXCR, one row per CDR3 protein. The profile shows roughly 20,000 distinct CDR3 sequences, around 65% of them singletons. The CDR3 totals 13 residues. The junction had 8 bases not matched to a gene; V was cut back by 5 bases and J by 8 bases. Germline CDR1 SQVTM, CDR2 ANQGSEA. The starting material was T cells from blood (PBMCs), unsorted or a sorted subset (not recorded which), obtained before or after yellow fever vaccination (not recorded which). This sequence originates from a woman under 30 who received the yellow fever vaccine. The gene calls are TRBV29-1 and TRBJ2-3; TRBD1 agrees at 9 bases. CDR3 in amino acids: CSVSRTGESTQYF. The CDR3 DNA is TGCAGCGTTTCCCGGACAGGGGAAAGTACGCAGTATTTT.